Below, one T cell receptor (beta chain) is given with its context. Its antigen is still unknown. The treatment denotes: roughly 10-day PBMC culture with coronavirus spike peptide pools or control peptides (ViraFEST assay). Medium was half-exchanged with fresh IL-2 medium on days 3 and 7. Scientists ran DNA taken from cultured CD4+ T cells through the Oncomine TCR Beta short-read assay for sequencing. TCRdb independently ran MiXCR on the PCR reads; one entry per CDR3 protein. The data show some 12,000 distinct CDR3 sequences, with 40% to 55% seen just once and 29% held by the top ten. CDR3 length: 11 residues. Looked up from germline, CDR1 is DFQATT and CDR2 is SNEGSKA (reference sequence). This entry is derived from a study of vaccination and CD4 T cells after COVID-19. Findings of the study overall: In convalescent patients, a median approximately 83% of post-vaccine SARS-CoV-2-reactive clones appeared only after vaccination. In convalescent patients, 304 of 307 vaccine-specific clones were mono-reactive for SARS-CoV-2 spike.

V gene TRBV20-1 combines with J gene TRBJ2-5; tentatively, D is TRBD1 or TRBD2 (5 bases each). The clonotype was recovered from a human donor who had recovered from COVID-19. The source material was CD4+ T cells from blood, cultured in vitro. Here the CDR3 reads CTVGVRETQYF. The CDR3 DNA reads as TGCACTGTGGGGGTACGAGAGACCCAGTACTTC.